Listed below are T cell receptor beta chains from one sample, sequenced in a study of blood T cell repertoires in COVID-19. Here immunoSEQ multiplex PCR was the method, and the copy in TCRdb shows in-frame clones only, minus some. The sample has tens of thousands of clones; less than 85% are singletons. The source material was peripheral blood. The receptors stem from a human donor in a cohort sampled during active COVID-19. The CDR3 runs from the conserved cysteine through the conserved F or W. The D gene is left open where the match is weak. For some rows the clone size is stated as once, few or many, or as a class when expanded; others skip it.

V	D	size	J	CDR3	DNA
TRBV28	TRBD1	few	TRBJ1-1	CASRYPGTGVTEAFF	TGTGCCAGCAGGTATCCCGGGACAGGGGTTACTGAAGCTTTCTTT
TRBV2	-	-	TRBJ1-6	CASRPLSHASLHF	TGTGCCAGCAGACCCCTATCCCATGCGTCCCTCCACTTT
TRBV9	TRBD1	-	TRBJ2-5	CASSVGDRRETQYF	TGTGCCAGCAGCGTAGGGGACAGGCGAGAGACCCAGTACTTC
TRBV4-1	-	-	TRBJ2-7	CASSQEVTLRGYEQYF	TGCGCCAGCAGCCAAGAAGTAACTCTAAGGGGGTACGAGCAGTACTTC
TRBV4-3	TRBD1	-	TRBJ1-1	CASSQDGGRGYSEAFF	TGCGCCAGCAGCCAAGATGGCGGCAGGGGGTACTCTGAAGCTTTCTTT
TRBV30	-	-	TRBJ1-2	CAWSLRRGNGYTF	TGTGCCTGGAGCCTTCGCAGGGGCAATGGCTACACCTTC
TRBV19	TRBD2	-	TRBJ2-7	CASSIDSPGAGGPVHEQYF	TGTGCCAGTAGTATAGATTCCCCAGGAGCGGGGGGTCCGGTACACGAGCAGTACTTC
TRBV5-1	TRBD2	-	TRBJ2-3	CASSIQTSGGADTQYF	TGCGCCAGCAGCATTCAGACTAGCGGGGGGGCAGATACGCAGTATTTT
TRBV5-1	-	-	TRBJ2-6	CASSLVQASGANVLTF	TGCGCCAGCAGCTTGGTCCAGGCCTCTGGGGCCAACGTCCTGACTTTC
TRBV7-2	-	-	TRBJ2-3	CASSPRDTQYF	TGTGCCAGCAGCCCGCGGGATACGCAGTATTTT
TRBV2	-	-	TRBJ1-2	CASRRDVYGYTF	TGTGCCAGCAGGCGGGACGTCTATGGCTACACCTTC
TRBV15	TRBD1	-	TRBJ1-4	CATSRDQGTGEKLFF	TGTGCCACCAGCAGAGATCAGGGGACAGGGGAAAAACTGTTTTTT
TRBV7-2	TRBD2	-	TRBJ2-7	CASTQQRGPTYEQYF	TGTGCCAGCACTCAACAGCGGGGGCCTACATACGAGCAGTACTTC
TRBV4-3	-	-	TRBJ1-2	CASSHAGGTVNYGYTF	TGCGCCAGCAGCCACGCGGGGGGGACTGTTAACTATGGCTACACCTTC
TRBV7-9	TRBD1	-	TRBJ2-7	CASSPDRTGAYEQYF	TGTGCCAGCAGCCCCGATCGGACAGGTGCCTACGAGCAGTACTTC
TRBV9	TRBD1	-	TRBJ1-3	CASSSQAGGNGNTIYF	TGTGCCAGCAGCTCCCAGGCAGGGGGCAATGGAAACACCATATATTTT
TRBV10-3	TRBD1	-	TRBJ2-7	CAIGTAEYYEQYF	TGTGCCATCGGGACAGCAGAATACTACGAGCAGTACTTC
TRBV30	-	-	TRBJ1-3	CAWVDSRPRNTIYF	TGTGCCTGGGTGGACAGCCGCCCACGAAACACCATATATTTT
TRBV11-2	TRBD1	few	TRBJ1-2	CASSLDLTGATYGYTF	TGTGCCAGCAGCTTAGATCTTACAGGGGCCACCTATGGCTACACCTTC
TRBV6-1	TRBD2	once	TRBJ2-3	CASSDAGGLDTQYF	TGTGCCAGCAGTGATGCGGGGGGATTAGATACGCAGTATTTT
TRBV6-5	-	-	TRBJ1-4	CASSRGRGNEKLFF	TGTGCCAGCAGCCGAGGGAGGGGTAATGAAAAACTGTTTTTT
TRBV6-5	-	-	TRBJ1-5	CASSQLDRSDQPQHF	TGTGCCAGCAGCCAACTAGACAGGAGCGATCAGCCCCAGCATTTT